Each of the 19 T cell receptor beta chains below was sequenced from the same sample in a study of T cells expressing NK-cell markers. TCRdb re-called the 5' RACE reads and catalogs CDR3 proteins one per entry, DNA excluded. The sample table sets out almost 450,000 distinct CDR3 sequences. Sequencing was carried out using blood T cells: a sorted CD56 or NKG2C T cell subset, CD4+ or CD8+ T cells, or bulk PBMC T cells (not recorded which). Receptor source: a woman aged 18 to 75 in good health.

This sequence joins TRBV11-2 and TRBJ2-1; TCRdb returns TRBD2, unconfirmable since there is no DNA. The CDR3 has 12 amino acids. Germline values: CDR1 SGHAT, CDR2 FQNNGV. The CDR3 loop is CASSPQREEQFF.

The chain uses TRBV10-3 and TRBJ2-1; TCRdb gives TRBD1 as the D gene, but with no DNA this cannot be confirmed. The CDR3 is made up of 14 amino acids. CDR1 and CDR2 (germline): ENHRY, SYGVKD. The CDR3 is CAISDTPGGNEQFF.

This rearrangement joins TRBV12-3 or TRBV12-4 to TRBJ1-1; TCRdb reports TRBD1, a call that lacks DNA to check it against. The CDR3 spans 14 residues. CDR3 loop: CASSLRGFGTEAFF.

The rearrangement links TRBV4-3 to TRBJ1-2; the TCRdb call, TRBD1, lacks DNA for checking. The CDR3 has 14 amino acids. Germline CDR1 and CDR2: LGHNA and YSLEER. This CDR3 is CASSRLQGAGGYTF.

CDR3 residues: CASRGQADNQPQHF. The J gene is TRBJ1-5, the V gene TRBV6-2 or TRBV6-3; with no DNA, the TCRdb D assignment of TRBD1 cannot be verified. Germline CDR1 is MNHEY and CDR2 is SVGEGT. The CDR3 length is 14 residues.

This chain connects TRBV12-5 to TRBJ1-5; no DNA is available, so the TRBD1 call from TCRdb remains unchecked. CDR1 is LGHNT, CDR2 FRNRAP, per germline. The CDR3 is 15 residues long. The CDR3 loop is CASGLTQGKNQPQHF.

The V call is TRBV15, the J call TRBJ1-1. Germline V gene data show CDR1 as LNHNV and CDR2 as YYDKDF (reference sequence). This CDR3 has 13 amino acids. CDR3 sequence reads: CATSRVKNTEAFF. Full variable domain (rest looked up from reference TRBV15 and TRBJ1-1): DAMVIQNPRYQVTQFGKPVTLSCSQTLNHNVMYWYQQKSSQAPKLLFHYYDKDFNNEADTPDNFQSRRPNTSFCFLDIRSPGLGDTAMYLCATSRVKNTEAFFGQGTRLTVV.

The chain has TRBV4-1 and TRBJ2-3; checking the TCRdb D call of TRBD2 is not possible without DNA. The germline CDR1 and CDR2 sequences are MGHRA and YSYEKL. The CDR3 spans 17 residues. CDR3: CASSQVLIAGGPDTQYF.

The J gene is TRBJ2-1, the V gene TRBV20-1. The germline V gene encodes CDR1 DFQATT and CDR2 SNEGSKA (reference sequence). The CDR3 contains 14 residues. This CDR3 is CSAKRPKSYNEQFF.

The chain couples TRBV24-1 to TRBJ1-3. The CDR3 is 13 amino acids. Germline V CDR1 and CDR2: KGHDR, SFDVKD. CDR3 sequence reads: CATTGRAGNTIYF.

The chain carries TRBV11-2 and TRBJ2-1; without DNA, the TCRdb call of TRBD1 cannot be checked. Per germline, CDR1 SGHAT and CDR2 FQNNGV. The CDR3 spans 15 residues. This chain's CDR3 is CASALRGGSYNEQFF.

The genes are TRBV3-1 and TRBJ2-1; no DNA is available, so the TRBD2 call from TCRdb remains unchecked. The CDR3 is 14 amino acids. Germline V gives CDR1 LGHDT, CDR2 YNNKEL (reference sequence). CDR3 region: CASRAGESYNEQFF.

The chain couples TRBV6-5 to TRBJ2-1; TCRdb calls TRBD1, which cannot be checked without DNA. CDR3 size: 18 residues. The germline V gene has CDR1 MNHEY and CDR2 SVGAGI. This CDR3 reads CASSYPDRKLKKYNEQFF.

The chain combines TRBV3-1 with TRBJ2-1; the TCRdb call, TRBD2, lacks DNA for checking. The CDR3 runs 16 residues. The germline V gene has CDR1 LGHDT and CDR2 YNNKEL (reference sequence). The CDR3 loop is CASTPTLASGSNEQFF.

The V call is TRBV7-2, the J call TRBJ2-7; TCRdb picks TRBD1, but there is no DNA to check that call. Looked up from germline, CDR1 is SGHTA and CDR2 is FQGNSA. There are 13 residues in the CDR3. CDR3 sequence: CASSLAPGYEQYF.

CDR3 amino acids: CSASLGSQPQHF. This chain uses TRBV20-1 with TRBJ1-5. The V gene's germline CDR1 is DFQATT and CDR2 SNEGSKA (reference sequence). This CDR3 is 12 amino acids long.

V and J are TRBV4-1 and TRBJ2-7; TCRdb's assignment of TRBD1 cannot be checked, as there is no DNA. Germline assignment: CDR1 MGHRA and CDR2 YSYEKL. The CDR3 has 18 residues. The chain's CDR3 is CASSQEPQQGGARYEQYF.

J is TRBJ1-6 and V is TRBV10-3; the D call of TRBD1 rests on TCRdb alone, since no DNA is present to check it. CDR3 length equals 15 residues. CDR1 is ENHRY and CDR2 is SYGVKD in the germline V gene. CDR3 residues: CAIRTRDRNNSPLHF.

The rearrangement joins TRBV10-3 to TRBJ2-5; TCRdb indicates TRBD1, and absent DNA this call remains unverified. There are 15 residues in the CDR3. Germline V gives CDR1 ENHRY, CDR2 SYGVKD. CDR3 residues: CAIKNPGTDQETQYF.